This TCR beta chain came from a study of response to subunit inactivated influenza vaccine. Study-level results: It was suggested by the authors that few new T cells are recruited by each seasonal influenza vaccination.

Many counts were recorded for this clonotype. The antigen remains unidentified. TCRdb re-analysed the RT-PCR reads in MiXCR, keeping a single row per CDR3 protein. The sample records around 180,000 distinct CDR3 sequences, about 9.3% being singletons. This CDR3 region has 13 residues. From germline, CDR1 is MNHNY and CDR2 SVGAGI (reference sequence). V was shortened by 2 bases and J by 1 base, with 5 bases between the two germline ends. The J gene is TRBJ1-1, the V gene TRBV6-6; D call uncertain. Sequences were derived from non-naive T cells sorted from PBMCs, sampled on the day of vaccination. The sequence derives from a man in his forties or fifties who received an inactivated influenza vaccine. Here the CDR3 reads CASSYGRNTEAFF. CDR3 sequence (DNA): TGTGCCAGCAGTTACGGGAGGAACACTGAAGCTTTCTTT.